One sample yielded the 8 T cell receptor beta chains listed below, sequenced in a study of neoadjuvant anti-PD-1 for oral cavity cancer. Sequencing used immunoSEQ multiplex PCR; TCRdb keeps in-frame clones, though not all of them. This table has about 14,000 clones, around 57% appearing once. Sequencing was performed on PBMCs, taken before nivolumab (anti-PD-1) treatment. The receptor set was obtained from a person aged 35-79 years with oral cavity squamous cell carcinoma.

V gene TRBV7-9 combines with J gene TRBJ1-2; D is undetermined. Germline values: CDR1 SEHNR, CDR2 FQNEAQ (reference sequence). Trimming pared 5 bases from V and 8 bases from J, leaving 12 bases between. The CDR3 extends over 12 amino acids. CDR3 region: CASSQMQSGYTF. In DNA form, the CDR3 reads TGTGCCAGCAGCCAAATGCAGAGCGGCTACACCTTC.

V usage is TRBV11-2 and J usage is TRBJ2-7; D ambiguous. The CDR3 loop spans 11 amino acids. Per the germline V gene, CDR1 is SGHAT and CDR2 is FQNNGV. Trimming left V 5 bases short and J 2 bases short, with 4 bases between. For the CDR3, the DNA is TGTGCCAGCAGCCTCGCCTACGAGCAGTACTTC. Translated: CASSLAYEQYF.

This chain joins TRBV27 and TRBJ1-6; perhaps TRBD1 as D (5 bases). CDR1 is MNHEY and CDR2 is SMNVEV in the germline V gene (reference sequence). V was cut by 5 bases and J by 9 bases, with 14 bases left in between. CDR3 length: 14 amino acids. The CDR3 DNA reads TGTGCCAGCAGTGGGACCCCGGTGAGTTCACCCCTCCACTTT. Its translation is CASSGTPVSSPLHF.

This clone was seen a handful of times. The chain employs TRBV4-1 and TRBJ1-1; D may be TRBD1 (5 bases). CDR1 is MGHRA and CDR2 is YSYEKL in the germline V gene. The CDR3 contains 16 residues. Trimming took off 1 base at V and 1 base at J, with 13 bases between the two ends. The DNA for the CDR3 is TGCGCCAGCAGCCAAGTTCAGGGAAGGGGGAACACTGAAGCTTTCTTT. This sequence encodes CASSQVQGRGNTEAFF.

J is TRBJ2-1 and V is TRBV28; D unresolved. V was shortened by 4 bases and J by 5 bases, with 18 bases between the two germline ends. The CDR3 is 16 residues long. Germline lookup yields CDR1 MDHEN and CDR2 SYDVKM. The CDR3 bases are TGTGCCAGCAGTTCCCCAGCGAGTGGGCCTAACAATGAGCAGTTCTTC. Translation gives CASSSPASGPNNEQFF.

V usage is TRBV5-4 and J usage is TRBJ2-1, with D perhaps matching TRBD1 or TRBD2 (7 bases each). This CDR3 region has 16 residues. Looked up from germline, CDR1 is SGHNT and CDR2 is YYREEE (reference sequence). The germline V and J ends were trimmed by 0 bases and 2 bases, with 12 bases remaining between them. CDR3 protein: CASSLGSGTAYNEQFF. CDR3 nucleotide sequence: TGTGCCAGCAGCTTGGGGAGCGGGACAGCCTACAATGAGCAGTTCTTC.

This chain connects TRBV2 to TRBJ2-3; unclear D gene. CDR3 length equals 13 residues. CDR1 and CDR2 (germline): SNHLY, FYNNEI. Trimming stripped 5 bases from V and 5 bases from J, with 11 bases between. CDR3 in amino acids: CASSPLGIDTQYF. The CDR3 nucleotides are TGTGCCAGCAGTCCGCTAGGGATAGATACGCAGTATTTT.

In this sample, this clone turned up a few times. In DNA, the CDR3 is TGTGCCAGCAGCGGGGGACAGGGTCCCCCTGAAGCTTTCTTT. Translated: CASSGGQGPPEAFF. V is TRBV2 and J is TRBJ1-1, with TRBD1 identical over 9 bases. The CDR3 totals 14 residues. Trimming took 6 bases from V and 6 from J; bases not matched to a gene: 8. Germline assignment: CDR1 SNHLY and CDR2 FYNNEI. The whole variable domain, filled in from reference TRBV2 and TRBJ1-1, reads EPEVTQTPSHQVTQMGQEVILRCVPISNHLYFYWYRQILGQKVEFLVSFYNNEISEKSEIFDDQFSVERPDGSNFTLKIRSTKLEDSAMYFCASSGGQGPPEAFFGQGTRLTVV.